This passage covers 2 T cell receptor beta chains from one sample sequenced in a study of cytomegalovirus exposure and HLA in healthy donors. The table came from immunoSEQ multiplex PCR; TCRdb's copy has only in-frame clones and leaves some out. The sample lists 150,000 to 200,000 clones, approximately 84% seen once, with more than 8.5% in the top ten. The sequenced sample consisted of PBMCs. These receptors were collected from a man aged 30 to 39 in good health and CMV-seropositive.

The chain combines TRBV28 with TRBJ2-1; weak D call: TRBD2 (6 bases). Between the trimmed V and J ends, which lost 11 bases and 6 bases, there was a span of 20 bases. The CDR3 has 14 amino acids. CDR1 MDHEN and CDR2 SYDVKM come from the germline V gene. The CDR3 DNA is TGTGCCGCGGAGGCGGGGAATACCTTCAATGAGCAGTTCTTC. Its translation: CAAEAGNTFNEQFF.

The chain employs TRBV30 and TRBJ2-7; D unresolved. V was shortened by 0 bases and J by 8 bases, with 8 bases between the two germline ends. This CDR3 contains 11 residues. Per the germline V gene, CDR1 is GTSNPN and CDR2 is SVGIG (reference sequence). The CDR3 DNA sequence: TGTGCCTGGAGTGTACGCAGGCAGCAGTACTTC. Residues: CAWSVRRQQYF. Combining the CDR3 with reference TRBV30 and TRBJ2-7 gives the whole variable domain SQTIHQWPATLVQPVGSPLSLECTVEGTSNPNLYWYRQAAGRGLQLLFYSVGIGQISSEVPQNLSASRPQDRQFILSSKKLLLSDSGFYLCAWSVRRQQYFGPGTRLTVT.